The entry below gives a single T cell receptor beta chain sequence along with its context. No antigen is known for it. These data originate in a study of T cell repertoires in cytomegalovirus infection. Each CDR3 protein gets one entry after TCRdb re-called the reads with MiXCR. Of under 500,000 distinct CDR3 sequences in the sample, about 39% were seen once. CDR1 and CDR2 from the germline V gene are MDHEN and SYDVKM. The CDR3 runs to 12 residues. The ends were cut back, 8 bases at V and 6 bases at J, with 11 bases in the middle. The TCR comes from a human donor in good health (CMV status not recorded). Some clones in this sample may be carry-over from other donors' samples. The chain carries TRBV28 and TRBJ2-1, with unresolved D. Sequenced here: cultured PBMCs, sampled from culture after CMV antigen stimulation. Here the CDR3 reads CASGHSINEQFF. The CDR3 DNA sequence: TGTGCCAGCGGCCACAGCATCAATGAGCAGTTCTTC.